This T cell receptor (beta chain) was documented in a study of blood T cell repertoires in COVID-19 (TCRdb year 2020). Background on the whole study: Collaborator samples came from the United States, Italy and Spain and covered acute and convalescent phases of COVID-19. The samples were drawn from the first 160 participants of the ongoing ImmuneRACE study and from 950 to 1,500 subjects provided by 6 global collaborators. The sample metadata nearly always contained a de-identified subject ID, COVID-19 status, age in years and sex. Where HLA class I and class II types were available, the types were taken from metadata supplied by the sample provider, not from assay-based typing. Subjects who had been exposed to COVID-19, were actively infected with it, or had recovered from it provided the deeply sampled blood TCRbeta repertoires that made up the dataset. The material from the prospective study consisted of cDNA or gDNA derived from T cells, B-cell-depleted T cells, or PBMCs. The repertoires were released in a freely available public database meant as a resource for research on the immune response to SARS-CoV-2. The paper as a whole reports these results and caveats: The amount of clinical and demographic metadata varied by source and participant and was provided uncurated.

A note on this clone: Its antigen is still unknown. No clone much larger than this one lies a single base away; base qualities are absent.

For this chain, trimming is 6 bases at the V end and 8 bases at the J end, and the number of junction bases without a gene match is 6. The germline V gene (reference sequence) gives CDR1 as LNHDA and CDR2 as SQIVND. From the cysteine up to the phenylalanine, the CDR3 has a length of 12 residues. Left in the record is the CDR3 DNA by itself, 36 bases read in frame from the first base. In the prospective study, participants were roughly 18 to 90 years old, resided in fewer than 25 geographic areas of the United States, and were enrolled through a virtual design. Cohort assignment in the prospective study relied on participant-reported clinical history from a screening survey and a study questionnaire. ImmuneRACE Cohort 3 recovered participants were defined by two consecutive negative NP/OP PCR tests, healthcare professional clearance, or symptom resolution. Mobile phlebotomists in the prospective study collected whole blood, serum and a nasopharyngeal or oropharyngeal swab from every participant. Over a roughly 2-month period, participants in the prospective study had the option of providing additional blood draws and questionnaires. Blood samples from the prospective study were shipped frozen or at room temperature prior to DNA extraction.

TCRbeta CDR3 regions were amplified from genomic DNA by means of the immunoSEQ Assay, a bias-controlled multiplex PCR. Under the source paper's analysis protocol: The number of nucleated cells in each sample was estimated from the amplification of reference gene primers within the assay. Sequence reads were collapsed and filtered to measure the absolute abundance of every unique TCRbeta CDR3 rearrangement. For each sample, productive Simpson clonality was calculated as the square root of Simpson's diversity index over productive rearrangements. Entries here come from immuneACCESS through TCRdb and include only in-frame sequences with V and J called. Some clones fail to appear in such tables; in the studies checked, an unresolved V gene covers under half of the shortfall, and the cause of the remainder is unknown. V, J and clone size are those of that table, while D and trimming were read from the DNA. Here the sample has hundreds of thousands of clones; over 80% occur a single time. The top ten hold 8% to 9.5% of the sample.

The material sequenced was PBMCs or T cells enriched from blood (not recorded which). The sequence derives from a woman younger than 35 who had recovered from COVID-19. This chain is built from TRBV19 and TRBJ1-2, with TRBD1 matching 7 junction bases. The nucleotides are TGTGCCAGTAGGGAGACAGGGTCAGGCTACACCTTC. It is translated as CASRETGSGYTF.